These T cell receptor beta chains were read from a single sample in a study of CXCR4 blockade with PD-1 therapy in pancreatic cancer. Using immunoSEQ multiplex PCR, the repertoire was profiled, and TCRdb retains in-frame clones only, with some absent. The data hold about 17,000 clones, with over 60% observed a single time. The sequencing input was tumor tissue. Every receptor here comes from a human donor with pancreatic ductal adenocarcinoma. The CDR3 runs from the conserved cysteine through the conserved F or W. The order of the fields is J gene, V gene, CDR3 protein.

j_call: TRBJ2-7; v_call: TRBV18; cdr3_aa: CASSPGQGIGEQYF
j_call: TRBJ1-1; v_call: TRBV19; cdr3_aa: CASSIIHAGSEAFF
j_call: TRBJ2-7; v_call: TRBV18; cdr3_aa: CASSPRTGLEEQYF
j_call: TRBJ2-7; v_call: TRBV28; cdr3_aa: CASSLGGLAGGNEQYF
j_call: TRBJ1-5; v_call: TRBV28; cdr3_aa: CASSKRGDSNQPQHF
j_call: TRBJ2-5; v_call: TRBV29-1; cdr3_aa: CSVDGAGETQYF
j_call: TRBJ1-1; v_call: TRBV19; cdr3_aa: CASSPGRSGVTEAFF
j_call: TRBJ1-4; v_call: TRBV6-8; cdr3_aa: CASSYSKGGRGATNEKLFF
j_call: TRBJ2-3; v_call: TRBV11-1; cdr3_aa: CASSGGVASRRTDTQYF
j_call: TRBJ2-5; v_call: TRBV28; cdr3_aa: CASSLTAEETQYF
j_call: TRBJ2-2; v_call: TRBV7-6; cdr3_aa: CASSQEGGNTGELFF
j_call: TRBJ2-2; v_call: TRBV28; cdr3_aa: CASSLTSGRDLVITGELFF
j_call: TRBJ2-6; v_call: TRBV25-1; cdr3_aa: CASSVGGTGANVLTF
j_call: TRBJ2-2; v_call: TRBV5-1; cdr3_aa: CASSSEANTGELFF
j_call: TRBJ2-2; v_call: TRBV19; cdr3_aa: CASSIIELAGPTGELFF
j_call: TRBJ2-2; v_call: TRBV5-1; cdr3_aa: CASIPGDVPSPGELFF
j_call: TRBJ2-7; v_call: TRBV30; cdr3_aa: CAWRARSSYEQYF
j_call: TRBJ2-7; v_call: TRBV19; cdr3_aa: CASSLHQDRSYEQYF
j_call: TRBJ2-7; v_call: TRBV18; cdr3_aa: CASSQASDEQYF
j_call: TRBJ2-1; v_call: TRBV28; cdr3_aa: CASSYNRVHEQFF
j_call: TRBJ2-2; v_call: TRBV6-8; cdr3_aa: CASSLSDSNTGELFF
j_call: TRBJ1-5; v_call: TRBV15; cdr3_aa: CATSRDAGFGQSQHF
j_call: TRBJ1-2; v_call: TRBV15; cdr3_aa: CATRQQTGQAYGYTF
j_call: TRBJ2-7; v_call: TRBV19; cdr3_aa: CASSPSGYSYEQYF
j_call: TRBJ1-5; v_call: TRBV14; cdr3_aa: CASLTGTLEEGNQPQHF
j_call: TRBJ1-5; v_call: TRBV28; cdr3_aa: CASHKQGSNQPQHF
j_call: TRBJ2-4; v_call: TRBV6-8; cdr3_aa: CASTASGGGNIQYF
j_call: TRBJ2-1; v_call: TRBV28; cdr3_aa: CASKKTPYPSSYNEQFF
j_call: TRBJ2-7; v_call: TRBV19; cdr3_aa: CVSSMGSGVSDEQYF
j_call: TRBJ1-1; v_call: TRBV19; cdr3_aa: CASNTGALNTEAFF
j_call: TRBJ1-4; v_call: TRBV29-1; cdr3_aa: CSVGQGPYEKLFF
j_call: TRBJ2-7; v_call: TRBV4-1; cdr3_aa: CASSQDIAYEQYF
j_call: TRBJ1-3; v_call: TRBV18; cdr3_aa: CASSPRGEGNTIYF
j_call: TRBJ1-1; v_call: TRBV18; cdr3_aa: CASSPNRNTEAFF
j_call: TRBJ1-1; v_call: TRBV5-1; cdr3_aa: CASSLASGRMIVTEAFF
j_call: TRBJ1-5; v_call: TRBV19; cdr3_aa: CASSPRQGAGNQPQHF
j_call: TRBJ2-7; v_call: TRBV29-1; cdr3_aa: CSVESTGSYEQYF
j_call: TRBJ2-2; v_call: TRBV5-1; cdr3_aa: CASSLSGLANTGELFF
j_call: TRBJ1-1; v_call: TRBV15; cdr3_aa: CATRPDRGGTEAFF
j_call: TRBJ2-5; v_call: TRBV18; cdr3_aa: CASSLQGGTVLQETQYF